What follows describes a single T cell receptor (beta chain). Sample-barcoded 5' priming and a J-beta primer mix drove a second PCR of roughly 6 to 12 cycles. TCRdb ran MiXCR on the 5' RACE reads and lists one entry per CDR3 protein. The repertoire includes fewer than 1.5 million distinct CDR3 sequences, approximately 40% of them detected once, and less than 8% sits in the top ten. V was pared by 8 bases and J by 4 bases, with 15 bases between. The germline gives CDR1 MDHEN, CDR2 SYDVKM. The CDR3 length is 13 residues. This specimen belongs to a study of blood T cells in healthy people across ages. The sequenced sample was blood. This TCR was sampled from a woman aged 18 to 35 in good health. The J gene is TRBJ2-7, the V gene TRBV28; the D is unclear. The CDR3 is CASRDAVTYEQYF. In DNA form, the CDR3 reads TGTGCCAGCCGAGACGCGGTTACGTACGAGCAGTACTTC.